The rows below give T cell receptor beta chains drawn from one sample of a study of blood T cell repertoires in COVID-19. The table came from immunoSEQ multiplex PCR; TCRdb's copy has only in-frame clones and leaves some out. The sample yields 30,000 to 40,000 clones, about 85% seen once. What was sequenced was peripheral blood. Receptors were obtained from a man in his sixties with COVID-19, enrolled during active disease. Each CDR3 is given with its conserved first and last residue.

12	TRBV6-5	TRBJ1-1	CASRDRVLEAFF
17	TRBV27	TRBJ2-2	CASSRKTPGQGGGELFF
14	TRBV5-1	TRBJ2-7	CASSLGRTVDEQYF
12	TRBV6-1	TRBJ1-2	CASSEGSYGYTF
15	TRBV5-1	TRBJ2-3	CASSLARQGGDTQYF
14	TRBV30	TRBJ1-2	CAWSVGTGADGYTF
14	TRBV27	TRBJ1-2	CASSLTQGSRGYTF
15	TRBV11-2	TRBJ1-1	CASSHNPGGNTEAFF
15	TRBV7-8	TRBJ1-1	CASSSLGGMNTEAFF
15	TRBV27	TRBJ1-1	CASGRWTGMNTEAFF
14	TRBV11-2	TRBJ1-2	CASRTGTGNYGYTF
13	TRBV10-1	TRBJ1-2	CASSPSGVWGYTF
13	TRBV18	TRBJ1-1	CASSPQGDTEAFF
15	TRBV28	TRBJ2-7	CASSLSGLGRLRQYF
16	TRBV15	TRBJ1-6	CATSRAITRWDSPLHF
14	TRBV28	TRBJ1-4	CASYNPDGDEKLFF
13	TRBV7-2	TRBJ1-2	CAGSGGIGDGYTF
13	TRBV7-8	TRBJ1-4	CASSRTGREKLFF
12	TRBV6-5	TRBJ2-2	CASRQGAGELFF
15	TRBV18	TRBJ1-1	CASSPPARAATEAFF
11	TRBV3-1/TRBV3-2	TRBJ1-4	CASSQGRKLFF
15	TRBV5-6	TRBJ2-5	CASSLLLAGVSAQYF
17	TRBV6-2/TRBV6-3	TRBJ1-5	CASSPGGARTGAQPQHF